This entry lists 28 T cell receptor beta chains sequenced from one sample in a study of cytomegalovirus exposure and HLA in healthy donors. Method: immunoSEQ multiplex PCR; TCRdb's copy keeps in-frame clones and lacks some. The table records a few hundred thousand clones, approximately 85% of them present only once. Sequencing input: PBMCs. These TCRs come from a man younger than 40 in good health and CMV-seronegative.

V gene TRBV11-3 combines with J gene TRBJ2-4; unclear D gene. Germline lookup yields CDR1 SGHNT and CDR2 YENEEA. Trimming left V 5 bases short and J 5 bases short, with 10 bases between. This CDR3 has 13 amino acids. The CDR3 region is CASSHSTENIQYF. CDR3 nucleotide sequence: TGTGCCAGCAGCCATAGTACCGAAAACATTCAGTACTTC.

This chain links TRBV6-1 with TRBJ1-3; a possible D gene is TRBD1 (5 bases). Germline values: CDR1 MNHNS, CDR2 SASEGT. Trimming took 8 bases from V and 7 from J, leaving 18 bases between them. The CDR3 has 14 residues. The CDR3 loop reads CASLPRGKGNTIYF. CDR3 nucleotides: TGTGCCAGCCTACCAAGGGGAAAAGGGAACACCATATATTTT.

CDR3 DNA: TGTGCCAGCAGTTTACGGGGGGCTAATTCACCCCTCCACTTT. This encodes CASSLRGANSPLHF. The chain links TRBV27 to TRBJ1-6; D is perhaps TRBD1 (6 bases). V was shortened by 2 bases and J by 6 bases, with 8 bases between the two germline ends. This CDR3 is built from 14 residues. CDR1 MNHEY and CDR2 SMNVEV come from the germline V gene (reference sequence).

This clone has just a few counts. This chain joins TRBV4-3 and TRBJ2-7, with a possible D match to TRBD2 (5 bases). The V and J ends lost 3 bases and 6 bases respectively, with 12 bases between them. The CDR3 has 13 residues. Germline V gene data show CDR1 as LGHNA and CDR2 as YSLEER. For the CDR3, the DNA is TGCGCCAGCAGCCACACAACTGCGGGCGAGCAGTACTTC. This sequence encodes CASSHTTAGEQYF.

The chain carries TRBV9 and TRBJ2-7; TRBD1 matches 11 bases. V shed 3 bases and J 6 bases; nucleotides not matched to a gene: 11. From germline, CDR1 is SGDLS and CDR2 YYNGEE. CDR3 size: 16 residues. CDR3: CASSATPGTGGGEQYF. The CDR3 bases are TGTGCCAGCAGCGCGACTCCCGGGACAGGGGGTGGCGAGCAGTACTTC. Drawing the rest from reference TRBV9 and TRBJ2-7, the complete variable domain is DSGVTQTPKHLITATGQRVTLRCSPRSGDLSVYWYQQSLDQGLQFLIQYYNGEERAKGNILERFSAQQFPDLHSELNLSSLELGDSALYFCASSATPGTGGGEQYFGPGTRLTVT.

The chain couples TRBV7-9 to TRBJ1-6; D might be TRBD1 (6 bases). The V and J ends lost 5 bases and 7 bases respectively, with 18 bases between them. CDR1 and CDR2 from the germline V gene are SEHNR and FQNEAQ (reference sequence). This CDR3 has 16 residues. CDR3 in amino acids: CASSLGPRGENSPLHF. The DNA of the CDR3 is TGTGCCAGCAGCCTAGGTCCCAGGGGTGAGAATTCACCCCTCCACTTT.

In this sample, this clone turned up a few times. The CDR3 is CASSNAGARQPQHF. The CDR3 coding sequence is TGTGCCAGTAGTAATGCGGGGGCGCGACAGCCCCAGCATTTT. The V gene is TRBV19, the J gene TRBJ1-5, with D possibly TRBD1 on 6 matching bases. Trimming took off 4 bases at V and 7 bases at J, with 14 bases between the two ends. Germline loops: CDR1 LNHDA, CDR2 SQIVND (reference sequence). The CDR3 contains 14 residues.

This clone was picked up a small number of times. This rearrangement joins TRBV10-3 to TRBJ2-7; D not certain. Germline CDR1 ENHRY, CDR2 SYGVKD. There are 13 residues in the CDR3. V lost 10 bases and J lost 0, with 13 bases in between. CDR3 sequence (DNA): TGTGCCACCGGTGGCAGGTACTCCTACGAGCAGTACTTC. This sequence encodes CATGGRYSYEQYF.

The genes are TRBV19 and TRBJ2-3, with D possibly being TRBD1 (6 bases). V shed 4 bases and J shed 5 bases, with 10 bases lying between them. The germline V gene encodes CDR1 LNHDA and CDR2 SQIVND (reference sequence). This CDR3 has 13 amino acids. CDR3 sequence reads: CASSTPGVDTQYF. CDR3 sequence (DNA): TGTGCCAGTAGTACCCCAGGGGTAGATACGCAGTATTTT.

The chain is built from TRBV11-3 and TRBJ1-2, with 12 bases identical to TRBD1. The CDR3 totals 13 residues. Trimming cost V 4 bases and J 7 bases; bases outside gene matches: 1. Germline assignment: CDR1 SGHNT and CDR2 YENEEA. Written as DNA, the CDR3 is TGTGCCAGCAGCTGGGACAGGGGGCTTGGCTACACCTTC. This gives the protein CASSWDRGLGYTF.

The chain joins TRBV4-2 to TRBJ2-5; D is unclear. The CDR3 loop spans 14 amino acids. V lost 0 bases and J 1 base, leaving 6 bases between the germline ends. Looked up from germline, CDR1 is LGHNA and CDR2 is YNFKEQ. Written as DNA, the CDR3 is TGTGCCAGCAGCCAAGAGAGGCTCCAAGAGACCCAGTACTTC. This encodes CASSQERLQETQYF.

CDR3 DNA: TGTGCCAGCAGCCAAGATGCCGGGACAGGGGATGGCTACACCTTC. Protein: CASSQDAGTGDGYTF. The chain combines TRBV4-2 with TRBJ1-2; 10 nucleotides line up with TRBD1. Germline CDR1 is LGHNA and CDR2 is YNFKEQ. The length of the CDR3 is 15 residues. V was pared by 0 bases and J by 6 bases, with 4 bases of the junction left unmatched.

J is TRBJ1-5 and V is TRBV27, with 8 bases fitting TRBD1. This CDR3 is 15 amino acids long. Germline V gene sequence: CDR1 MNHEY, CDR2 SMNVEV (reference sequence). V was clipped by 3 bases and J by 4 bases; unmatched bases: 5. This chain's CDR3 is CASSLMGQANQPQHF. For the CDR3, the DNA is TGTGCCAGCAGTTTGATGGGACAGGCTAATCAGCCCCAGCATTTT.

The V gene is TRBV5-1, the J gene TRBJ1-4, with D possibly matching TRBD1 (6 bases). The CDR3 is made up of 16 amino acids. The V end lost 0 bases, the J end lost 7 bases, and 16 bases lay between the germline ends. Germline V gene lookup returns CDR1 SGHRS and CDR2 YFSETQ. In DNA, the CDR3 is TGCGCCAGCAGCTTGGCACTTGCAGGGGCTGGTGAAAAACTGTTTTTT. Protein: CASSLALAGAGEKLFF.

This sequence joins TRBV10-1 and TRBJ2-7; 10 nucleotides line up with TRBD1. Germline CDR1 WNHNN, CDR2 SYGVQD (reference sequence). After removal of 0 bases from V and 6 bases from J, the junction contained 5 bases not matched to a gene. The CDR3 contains 15 residues. The CDR3 bases are TGCGCCAGCAGTGAGTCGCGGACAGGGGGTATCGAGCAGTACTTC. Its protein is CASSESRTGGIEQYF.

A note on this clone: This sample also contains other DNA sequences that code for the same CDR3. This chain links TRBV11-2 with TRBJ2-7; no clear D. The CDR3 is 11 amino acids. Germline-derived CDR1 and CDR2 are SGHAT and FQNNGV. Trimming pared 4 bases from V and 2 bases from J, leaving 3 bases between. This CDR3 reads CASSSTYEQYF. In nucleotides, the CDR3 is TGTGCCAGCAGCTCCACCTACGAGCAGTACTTC.

The chain carries TRBV5-1 and TRBJ2-5; unclear D gene. CDR1 and CDR2 (germline): SGHRS, YFSETQ. V lost 0 bases to trimming and J lost 1 base, with 7 bases between them. This CDR3 spans 14 amino acids. In DNA form, the CDR3 reads TGCGCCAGCAGCTTGGGGCCCAGCCAAGAGACCCAGTACTTC. Amino acid sequence: CASSLGPSQETQYF. The variable domain in full, with the rest retrieved from reference TRBV5-1 and TRBJ2-5, is KAGVTQTPRYLIKTRGQQVTLSCSPISGHRSVSWYQQTPGQGLQFLFEYFSETQRNKGNFPGRFSGRQFSNSRSEMNVSTLELGDSALYLCASSLGPSQETQYFGPGTRLLVL.

The chain uses TRBV11-2 and TRBJ1-4; 10 bases line up with TRBD1. V lost 4 bases and J lost 0; bases outside the gene matches: 2. This CDR3 has 16 residues. Per the germline V gene, CDR1 is SGHAT and CDR2 is FQNNGV. The CDR3 DNA reads TGTGCCAGCAGCTATGGACAGGGGGCAACTAATGAAAAACTGTTTTTT. Encoded protein: CASSYGQGATNEKLFF.

V and J are TRBV6-6 and TRBJ2-5, with 9 bases matching TRBD1. The germline gives CDR1 MNHNY, CDR2 SVGAGI (reference sequence). V gave up 0 bases and J gave up 3 bases; unmatched junction bases: 2. The CDR3 spans 15 residues. CDR3 residues: CASSYSGTGKETQYF. CDR3 in DNA: TGTGCCAGCAGTTACTCAGGGACAGGGAAAGAGACCCAGTACTTC.

V and J are TRBV7-2 and TRBJ2-7; the match to TRBD1 covers 7 bases. The length of the CDR3 is 19 residues. With V trimmed by 0 bases and J by 0 bases, 14 bases remained unmatched. CDR1 is SGHTA and CDR2 is FQGNSA in the germline V gene. The CDR3 DNA is TGTGCCAGCAGCTTAGCCCCCCAGGGTCGGGGACAGACCTCCTACGAGCAGTACTTC. Translating it yields CASSLAPQGRGQTSYEQYF.

The chain carries TRBV7-9 and TRBJ1-1; possible D gene TRBD1, 6 bases. Germline V lookup: CDR1 SEHNR, CDR2 FQNEAQ (reference sequence). V was clipped by 5 bases and J by 5 bases, with 18 bases between them. The CDR3 length is 15 residues. CDR3 nucleotides: TGTGCCAGCAGCCATATCCGGGGGGCATATACTGAAGCTTTCTTT. Translating gives CASSHIRGAYTEAFF.

V and J are TRBV11-2 and TRBJ2-7; a possible D gene is TRBD2 (6 bases). V was cut by 1 base and J by 7 bases, with 11 bases left in between. The CDR3 runs to 13 residues. From germline, CDR1 is SGHAT and CDR2 FQNNGV. The CDR3 region has the DNA TGTGCCAGCAGCTTAGGGCCGGGGACTGAGCAGTACTTC. This encodes CASSLGPGTEQYF. Full variable domain (missing parts from reference TRBV11-2 and TRBJ2-7): EAGVAQSPRYKIIEKRQSVAFWCNPISGHATLYWYQQILGQGPKLLIQFQNNGVVDDSQLPKDRFSAERLKGVDSTLKIQPAKLEDSAVYLCASSLGPGTEQYFGPGTRLTVT.

The chain has TRBV11-2 and TRBJ2-5; tentatively, D is TRBD2 (6 bases). Trimming cost V 1 base and J 5 bases, with 11 bases left between them. This CDR3 spans 14 amino acids. Germline V gene lookup returns CDR1 SGHAT and CDR2 FQNNGV. CDR3 loop: CASSLGSGRETQYF. DNA of the CDR3: TGTGCCAGCAGCTTAGGCTCAGGGAGGGAGACCCAGTACTTC.

This clone was detected once. The chain couples TRBV10-2 to TRBJ2-2; TRBD1 is a possible D gene (6 bases). The CDR3 consists of 11 residues. Trimming shortened V by 6 bases and J by 9 bases, and 8 bases separated the two germline ends. Germline CDR1 and CDR2: WSHSY and SAAADI. The CDR3 DNA is TGCGCCAGCAGGCAGGGGCGGGAGCTGTTTTTT. This gives the protein CASRQGRELFF.

The rearrangement joins TRBV10-3 to TRBJ1-6; D is possibly TRBD1 (6 bases). Germline values: CDR1 ENHRY, CDR2 SYGVKD. The CDR3 is made up of 16 amino acids. The V end was cut by 4 bases, the J end by 10 bases, with 20 bases between. CDR3 nucleotide sequence: TGTGCCATCAGTGGCACGCCTCAGGGGAAGCACTCACCCCTCCACTTT. It encodes CAISGTPQGKHSPLHF.

V usage is TRBV5-1 and J usage is TRBJ1-4; 11 nucleotides agree with TRBD1. The CDR3 totals 15 residues. Losses at the gene ends were 4 bases for V and 8 bases for J; bases not matched to a gene: 7. The germline gives CDR1 SGHRS, CDR2 YFSETQ. CDR3 in DNA: TGCGCCAGCAGCCCTACCGGGACAGGGGGAGAAAAACTGTTTTTT. Protein sequence: CASSPTGTGGEKLFF.

The J gene is TRBJ2-1, the V gene TRBV14; no clear D gene. The germline gives CDR1 SGHDN, CDR2 FVKESK. The CDR3 is 14 residues long. Trimming cost V 0 bases and J 10 bases, with 13 bases left between them. CDR3 nucleotide sequence: TGTGCCAGCAGCCAAGACAGGAAGGTGGCAGAGCAGTTCTTC. Residues: CASSQDRKVAEQFF.

The chain employs TRBV2 and TRBJ2-2; D is unresolved. CDR3 size: 14 residues. The V gene's germline CDR1 is SNHLY and CDR2 FYNNEI. The ends were cut back, 4 bases at V and 2 bases at J, with 8 bases in the middle. The CDR3 reads CASSGEKNTGELFF. CDR3 DNA: TGTGCCAGCAGTGGAGAGAAAAACACCGGGGAGCTGTTTTTT.